Listed below are T cell receptor beta chains from one sample, sequenced in a study of T cell responses to AZD1222 COVID-19 vaccine. Assay: immunoSEQ multiplex PCR; the TCRdb copy retains only in-frame clones and omits some. This table has over 120,000 clones, about 93% appearing once. Material: peripheral blood, obtained on day 0 of AZD1222 vaccination. Receptors originate from an adult in good health. Both conserved end residues are part of each CDR3. The D gene is left open where the match is weak. Clone size is shown for a subset of rows, as once, few, many or a class of expanded clone.

j_call clone_size d_call v_call cdr3_nt cdr3_aa
TRBJ1-5 . . TRBV4-1 TGCGCCAGCAGCTACCAAGGGGGTAGCAATCAGCCCCAGCATTTT CASSYQGGSNQPQHF
TRBJ2-1 . TRBD2 TRBV3-1/TRBV3-2 TGTGCCAGCAGCCAGCCGGGACTAGCGCCCTACAATGAGCAGTTCTTC CASSQPGLAPYNEQFF
TRBJ1-2 . . TRBV3-1/TRBV3-2 TGTGCCAGCAGCCAAGAAGCCTTCAACTATGGCTACACCTTC CASSQEAFNYGYTF
TRBJ2-2 . TRBD2 TRBV19 TGTGCCAGTAGTAGGGGAGCGGGAGGGCCGAACACCGGGGAGCTGTTTTTT CASSRGAGGPNTGELFF
TRBJ2-5 . . TRBV24-1 TGTGCCACCAGTGATTTAAAGGGTGAGCAGGGACACTCGAGAGAGACCCAGTACTTC CATSDLKGEQGHSRETQYF
TRBJ1-1 . . TRBV7-3 TGTGCCAGCAGCACAACTCGGAACACTGAAGCTTTCTTT CASSTTRNTEAFF
TRBJ1-2 . . TRBV12-5 TGTGCTAGTGGTTTTTCCAGCTATGGCTACACCTTC CASGFSSYGYTF
TRBJ2-2 . . TRBV30 TGTGCCTGGACGAAAGGACGAACCGGGGAGCTGTTTTTT CAWTKGRTGELFF
TRBJ2-2 . TRBD2 TRBV2 TGTGCCAGCAGTGCGGTCGAGGCTAGCGGAGCCTTGGGTGGGGAGCTGTTTTTT CASSAVEASGALGGELFF
TRBJ2-7 . . TRBV14 TGTGCCAGCAGCCACCAAGAAGGCTCCTACGAGCAGTACTTC CASSHQEGSYEQYF
TRBJ2-1 . . TRBV6-4 TGTGCCAGCAGTGACTCTAGCGGCTCCTACAATGAGCAGTTCTTC CASSDSSGSYNEQFF
TRBJ2-5 . . TRBV29-1 TGCAGCGTTGACGACGGTTCGGGGTACCAAGAGACCCAGTACTTC CSVDDGSGYQETQYF
TRBJ2-5 . TRBD1 TRBV28 TGTGCCAGCAGTCGCCCGTGGACAGGGACAAGGGAGACCCAGTACTTC CASSRPWTGTRETQYF
TRBJ1-6 once . TRBV27 TGTGCCAGCAGCGGTCGGATGAATTCACCCCTCCACTTT CASSGRMNSPLHF
TRBJ2-1 . . TRBV6-5 TGTGCCAGCAGTACCAGCCACTTCAACAATGAGCAGTTCTTC CASSTSHFNNEQFF
TRBJ1-1 . . TRBV5-1 TGCGCCAGCAGCTTGGAACCAGGAAACACTGAAGCTTTCTTT CASSLEPGNTEAFF
TRBJ2-7 . . TRBV12-3/TRBV12-4 TGTGCCAGCAGTTTATGGGGGGACGAGCAGTACTTC CASSLWGDEQYF
TRBJ2-7 . TRBD1 TRBV5-1 TGCGCCAGCAGCTTTACAGGACAGGGGGCGATCTACGAGCAGTACTTC CASSFTGQGAIYEQYF
TRBJ2-5 few TRBD2 TRBV5-1 TGCGCCAGCAGCGCGAGACCGACTAGCGGGAAAGGGCAAGAGACCCAGTACTTC CASSARPTSGKGQETQYF
TRBJ2-7 . TRBD2 TRBV7-2 TGTGCCAGCAGCTTAGCGCTTCGGCGCGGGAGTTTATACGAGCAGTACTTC CASSLALRRGSLYEQYF
TRBJ2-7 . TRBD2 TRBV27 TGTGCCAGCAGTTTACGGAGCGGGAGGGCGTCCTACGAGCAGTACTTC CASSLRSGRASYEQYF
TRBJ2-7 . . TRBV15 TGTGCCACCAGCAGAGATCGGTACAGGGTGGTAAGCGAGCAGTACTTC CATSRDRYRVVSEQYF
TRBJ2-7 . . TRBV7-9 TGTGCCAGCAGCTTCACACGGGGCCCCTACGAGCAGTACTTC CASSFTRGPYEQYF
TRBJ1-4 . . TRBV28 TGTGCCAGCCGGGGGGATGCAACTAATGAAAAACTGTTTTTT CASRGDATNEKLFF
TRBJ1-2 . . TRBV29-1 TGCAGCGTCTACTCCGGAGTTAACTATGGCTACACCTTC CSVYSGVNYGYTF
TRBJ2-1 . . TRBV6-1 TGTGCCAGCAGTGATCTTCTGACGGTTCTCTCCTACAATGAGCAGTTCTTC CASSDLLTVLSYNEQFF
TRBJ2-5 . . TRBV5-1 TGCGCCAGCAGACTGCAACTTCTCGGGGAGACCCAGTACTTC CASRLQLLGETQYF
TRBJ1-4 . . TRBV30 TGTGCCTGGAGCTTAGGGGGTTCTAATGAAAAACTGTTTTTT CAWSLGGSNEKLFF
TRBJ2-7 . TRBD1 TRBV19 TGTGCCAGTAGTCCGCGACAGGGAGTCACCTACGAGCAGTACTTC CASSPRQGVTYEQYF
TRBJ2-7 . . TRBV14 TGTGCCAGCAGCCAAATCGGTATCTCCTACGAGCAGTACTTC CASSQIGISYEQYF
TRBJ1-1 . . TRBV7-9 TGTGCCAGCAGCCACGGGCCCCGAGGGAACACTGAAGCTTTCTTT CASSHGPRGNTEAFF
TRBJ1-5 . TRBD1 TRBV30 TGTGCCTGGAGCCCCAGGGACAGCCCGGGGCAGCCCCAGCATTTT CAWSPRDSPGQPQHF
TRBJ2-2 . . TRBV6-5 TGTGCCAGTGGGATATTACACGGGGAGCTGTTTTTT CASGILHGELFF
TRBJ2-1 . TRBD2 TRBV30 TGTGCCTGGAGCAAACTTAGCGGGAGAGTAAATGAGCAGTTCTTC CAWSKLSGRVNEQFF
TRBJ2-3 . . TRBV15 TGTGCCACCAGCTACCCGGGGCGTAGCACAGATACGCAGTATTTT CATSYPGRSTDTQYF
TRBJ2-7 . . TRBV5-1 TGCGCCAGCAGCCTCCAACCGGGGGCATCCTACGAGCAGTACTTC CASSLQPGASYEQYF
TRBJ2-3 . TRBD2 TRBV5-8 TGTGCCAGCAGCCGGGGACTAGCGGGAGGAGATACGCAGTATTTT CASSRGLAGGDTQYF
TRBJ1-1 . TRBD1 TRBV6-2/TRBV6-3 TGTGCCAGCAGTCACAGGGGGCCGAACACTGAAGCTTTCTTT CASSHRGPNTEAFF
TRBJ1-2 . . TRBV25-1 TGTGCCAGCAGTGAGGGGGGGAATGGCTACACCTTC CASSEGGNGYTF
TRBJ2-7 . TRBD2 TRBV12-5 TGTGCTAGTGGTTTGGTAGCCGGACTAGCGGGAGTCGAGCAGTACTTC CASGLVAGLAGVEQYF
TRBJ1-1 . TRBD1 TRBV5-1 TGCGCCAGCAGCTTGGCTCGGACAGGGGCTGAAGCTTTCTTT CASSLARTGAEAFF
TRBJ2-5 . . TRBV9 TGTGCCAGCAGCGATATAGCGGACCCGGGGGAGACCCAGTACTTC CASSDIADPGETQYF
TRBJ1-5 once . TRBV28 TGTGCCAGCAGTTTTCAGGAGTATAGCAATCAGCCCCAGCATTTT CASSFQEYSNQPQHF
TRBJ1-3 . . TRBV15 TGTGCCACCAGCAGAGAGGCGGCTGGAAACACCATATATTTT CATSREAAGNTIYF
TRBJ1-5 . . TRBV28 TGTGCCAGCAGTCGGGACAGCAATCAGCCCCAGCATTTT CASSRDSNQPQHF
TRBJ1-2 . TRBD1 TRBV6-5 TGTGCCAGCAGTTTCCACAGGGGCCCCAGCACCTTC CASSFHRGPSTF
TRBJ1-1 . . TRBV30 TGTGCCTGGAGTGTACGACGCGCTCGAGAAGCTTTCTTT CAWSVRRAREAFF
TRBJ2-7 . . TRBV5-1 TGCGCCAGCAGCCCGTCCGGGACGGTTTCCTACGAGCAGTACTTC CASSPSGTVSYEQYF
TRBJ2-2 once TRBD2 TRBV3-1/TRBV3-2 TGTGCCAGCAGGCAGCGGGAGATTTCCGGGGAGCTGTTTTTT CASRQREISGELFF
TRBJ1-1 . . TRBV5-6 TGTGCCAGCAGCCGCGCGGGTTACATGAACACTGAAGCTTTCTTT CASSRAGYMNTEAFF
TRBJ2-1 . TRBD2 TRBV5-1 TGCGCCAGCAGCTTGGATAGTGATCCCCCAGCGGGAGGCTTAAATGAGCAGTTCTTC CASSLDSDPPAGGLNEQFF
TRBJ1-1 . . TRBV5-4 TGTGCCAGCAGCCCGGGACACACTGAAGCTTTCTTT CASSPGHTEAFF